This paragraph covers one T cell receptor beta chain sequence. No cognate antigen has been identified for it. No quality values exist for individual bases; no much larger clone is one base distant. The germline V gene sets CDR1 to MNHNS and CDR2 to SASEGT. Spanning cysteine to phenylalanine, the CDR3 consists of 14 amino acids. Of the read, only the CDR3 DNA is kept; its 42 bases are in frame from base 1. V is reduced by 3 bases and J by 6 bases, leaving a spacing of 12 bases between them. The time point label here, explained by the study, means: baseline before first vaccination. Vaccinee samples were obtained from the UK trials COV001 and COV002, which included a single-blind randomized controlled phase 2/3 trial of AZD1222 (ChAdOx1 nCoV-19) in healthy adults. Trial participant PBMC samples were collected at day 0 and day 28 after the second dose for TCRbeta chain sequencing. The data are from a study of T cell responses to AZD1222 COVID-19 vaccine (dated by TCRdb to 2020 to 2023). For the wider study: AZD1222 recipients with second doses at about 4 weeks or about 12 weeks were pooled, because spike-specific TCR depth and breadth did not differ between schedules. TCR sequencing was performed for 230 to 250 trial participants, of whom roughly 200 were given two doses of AZD1222 and some 26 were given two doses of MenACWY control vaccine. Trial participants were enrolled by age into subgroups of 18-55, 56-69 and 70-plus years, and approximately 150, 30 and 60 TCR-sequenced participants, respectively, were included in these subgroups. Overall results and qualifications from the work: Only six AZD1222 recipients were SARS-CoV-2 seropositive at baseline, limiting conclusions about previously exposed vaccinees. The vaccine-associated CD4 TCRs covered the entire spike protein, and the dominant responses fell in regions 160-218 and 743-854. In the small 56-69-year group, the increase in depth fell short of significance, most likely because of low power. Most participants were white British and females outnumbered males, and the authors suggested that clonal diversity may have been underestimated. No day 14 peak-response samples were available, so repertoires were characterized only after the peak T cell response. Reportedly, almost half of the unique spike-specific TCRs recognized epitopes lying outside the regions that are mutated in the B.1.351 and B.1.1.7 variants. Spike-specific TCR breadth and depth rose significantly after two AZD1222 doses compared with day 0 and with MenACWY recipients.

The CDR3 regions of human TCRbeta chains were analyzed by immunosequencing. Concerning the study's data processing: Repertoire TCRs were checked for matches against a reference library of SARS-CoV-2-specific TCRs that had been generated using the MIRA antigen-specificity platform. Breadth meant the fraction of unique TCRs that were SARS-CoV-2-associated, whereas depth meant the fraction of total T cells that were SARS-CoV-2-associated. Using the MIRA data, each spike-specific TCR was mapped to the spike region that the TCR reacts to and placed in a CD4 or CD8 class. Log10-transformed breadth and depth values were compared by one-way ANOVA with Sidak's multiple comparisons tests. TCRdb stores this immuneACCESS table with in-frame sequences only. Part of the clones is absent; in the studies checked, under half of the shortfall reflects unresolved V genes, and no reason is known for the rest. The V and J calls and the clone size are those of that table, but D and trimming were determined from the DNA. This sample comprises roughly 120,000 clones, 75% to 90% of them detected only once. About 8.6% of the sample is held by the ten biggest clonotypes.

This specimen consisted of peripheral blood, obtained on day 0 of AZD1222 vaccination. This chain joins TRBV6-1 to TRBJ1-3, with the D gene too uncertain to name. The sequence was collected from an adult in good health. The CDR3 protein sequence reads: CASSEAGTLNTIYF. The DNA sequence is given as TGTGCCAGCAGTGAGGCCGGAACCTTAAACACCATATATTTT.